The next 7 T cell receptor beta chains were all read from a single sample in a study of cytomegalovirus exposure and HLA in healthy donors. Amplification used 60 Vbeta primers and 13 Jbeta primers. The assay was immunoSEQ multiplex PCR, and TCRdb's table has in-frame clones only and misses some. The sample consists of about 200,000 clones, more than 75% of them appearing once. Material: PBMCs. These receptors all come from a woman in her 50s in good health and CMV-seropositive.

This chain uses TRBV6-1 with TRBJ2-1; tentative D call: TRBD1 (5 bases). The CDR3 extends over 14 amino acids. V gave up 7 bases and J gave up 1 base, with 11 bases separating them. Germline lookup yields CDR1 MNHNS and CDR2 SASEGT. This CDR3 reads CASIRTSSYNEQFF. The CDR3 DNA is TGTGCCAGCATTAGGACAAGTTCCTACAATGAGCAGTTCTTC.

CDR3 in amino acids: CASSQDRGEGNEKLFF. For the CDR3, the DNA is TGCGCCAGCAGCCAAGATCGGGGAGAGGGTAATGAAAAACTGTTTTTT. The V gene is TRBV4-1, the J gene TRBJ1-4; D is uncertain. The CDR3 has 16 amino acids. V lost 0 bases and J 4 bases, leaving 12 bases between the germline ends. Looked up from germline, CDR1 is MGHRA and CDR2 is YSYEKL.

The genes are TRBV9 and TRBJ2-7; D possibly corresponds to TRBD1 (5 bases). V lost 3 bases to trimming and J lost 6 bases, with 16 bases between them. This CDR3 is 14 amino acids long. Germline lookup yields CDR1 SGDLS and CDR2 YYNGEE. The CDR3 region is CASSETGEFGEQYF. CDR3 DNA: TGTGCCAGCAGCGAAACAGGAGAGTTTGGCGAGCAGTACTTC.

This rearrangement joins TRBV29-1 to TRBJ2-1; D possibly corresponds to TRBD2 (5 bases). The germline V gene encodes CDR1 SQVTM and CDR2 ANQGSEA. CDR3 length equals 13 residues. Trimming pared 5 bases from V and 7 bases from J, leaving 15 bases between. The CDR3 spells CSVPDFPGNEQFF. The CDR3 DNA follows: TGCAGCGTTCCGGACTTCCCGGGGAATGAGCAGTTCTTC.

The chain employs TRBV5-1 and TRBJ1-4, with 9 bases fitting TRBD1. The V gene's germline CDR1 is SGHRS and CDR2 YFSETQ. Trimming cost V 4 bases and J 7 bases; bases outside gene matches: 5. CDR3 length: 14 amino acids. The CDR3 DNA reads as TGCGCCAGCAGCCTACAGGGGGCAAGTGAAAAACTGTTTTTT. Translation: CASSLQGASEKLFF.

The chain combines TRBV10-3 with TRBJ1-3; 7 nucleotides agree with TRBD1. Trimming took 6 bases from V and 11 from J; bases not matched to a gene: 16. Germline CDR1 and CDR2: ENHRY and SYGVKD. This CDR3 is 15 amino acids long. CDR3 protein: CAISQGQLEVGAIYF. The DNA for the CDR3 is TGTGCCATCAGCCAGGGACAGTTGGAGGTGGGGGCCATATATTTT.

The chain carries TRBV6-5 and TRBJ1-2, with 7 positions matching TRBD1. V shed 7 bases and J 8 bases; nucleotides not matched to a gene: 10. This CDR3 is 13 amino acids long. Germline values: CDR1 MNHEY, CDR2 SVGAGI. The CDR3 is CASKVQGVGGYTF. CDR3 coding DNA: TGTGCCAGCAAAGTCCAGGGGGTAGGCGGCTACACCTTC.